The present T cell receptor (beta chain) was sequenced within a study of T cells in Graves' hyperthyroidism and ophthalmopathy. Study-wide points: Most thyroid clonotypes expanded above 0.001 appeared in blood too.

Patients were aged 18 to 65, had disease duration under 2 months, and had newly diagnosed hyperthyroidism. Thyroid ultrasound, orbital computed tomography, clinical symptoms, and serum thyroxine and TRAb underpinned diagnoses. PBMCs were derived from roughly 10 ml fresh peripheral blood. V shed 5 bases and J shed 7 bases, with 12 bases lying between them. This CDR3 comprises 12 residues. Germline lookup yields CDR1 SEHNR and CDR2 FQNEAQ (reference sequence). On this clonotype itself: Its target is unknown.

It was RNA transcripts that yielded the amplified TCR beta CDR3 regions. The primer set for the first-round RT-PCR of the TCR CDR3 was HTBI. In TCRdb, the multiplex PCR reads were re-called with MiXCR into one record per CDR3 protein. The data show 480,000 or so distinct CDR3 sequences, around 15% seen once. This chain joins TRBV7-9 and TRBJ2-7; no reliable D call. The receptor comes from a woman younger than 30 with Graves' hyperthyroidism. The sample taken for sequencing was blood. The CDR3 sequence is CASSPELREQYF. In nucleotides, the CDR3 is TGTGCCAGCAGCCCTGAGCTCCGGGAGCAGTACTTC.